This record concerns one TCR beta chain sequence. Its antigen is unidentified. A much larger clone differs by one base, so this may be a read error. Unique molecular identifiers were attached to individual cDNA molecules. Each CDR3 protein gets one entry after TCRdb re-called the 5' RACE reads with MiXCR. The sample yields about 55,000 distinct CDR3 sequences, about 7.1% seen once. The V and J ends lost 10 bases and 2 bases respectively, with 20 bases between them. The CDR3 loop spans 15 amino acids. The sample originates from a study of early T cells in non-severe SARS-CoV-2 infection. Study information: With bulk RNA from unsorted whole blood as input, sequencing yielded unpaired chains. General observations from the study: There was a bias toward anti-spike CD8 responses in VDJdb matching, which missed private and CD4 specificities.

The TCR comes from an adult who was a healthcare worker with PCR-confirmed SARS-CoV-2 infection or an uninfected control (not recorded which). Source: whole blood, taken at baseline. The V and J genes are TRBV12-3 or TRBV12-4 and TRBJ1-1; D is possibly TRBD1 (6 bases). Written as DNA, the CDR3 is TGTGCCAACAGAATGGCACAGGGACCAAACACTGAAGCTTTCTTT. Its protein product is CANRMAQGPNTEAFF.